This TCR beta chain was recorded in a study of blood T cells in healthy people across ages. From germline, CDR1 is SGDLS and CDR2 YYNGEE. The CDR3 is made up of 15 amino acids. V lost 0 bases to trimming and J lost 5 bases, with 14 bases between them. Sample-barcoded 5' priming and a J-beta primer mix drove a second PCR of roughly 7 to 11 cycles. From the 5' RACE reads, TCRdb called clonotypes with MiXCR, one entry per CDR3 protein. The data show some 1,800,000 distinct CDR3 sequences, about two fifths seen once. The source material was blood. The genes are TRBV9 and TRBJ2-5; D is possibly TRBD2 (6 bases). The sequence was collected from a human donor in good health. In DNA, the CDR3 is TGTGCCAGCAGCGTAGAGGGAGGCCCCGGGGAGACCCAGTACTTC. This encodes CASSVEGGPGETQYF.